The 8 T cell receptor beta chains below come from one sample, sequenced in a study of cytomegalovirus exposure and HLA in healthy donors. It was with 60 Vbeta and 13 Jbeta primers that the PCR ran. Sequencing was performed with immunoSEQ multiplex PCR; in TCRdb, only in-frame clones are kept and a portion is missing. The repertoire has more than 85,000 clones, about 75% of them found once; the top ten carry about 14%. The sample comprised PBMCs. The receptors come from a male donor in good health and CMV-seropositive.

Only one count was recorded for this clone. The chain is built from TRBV12-5 and TRBJ2-3, with 10 positions matching TRBD2. Trimming took 1 base from V and 0 from J; bases not matched to a gene: 1. Germline V lookup: CDR1 LGHNT, CDR2 FRNRAP. The CDR3 contains 16 residues. CDR3 in DNA: TGTGCTAGTGGTTTGGGGACTAGCGGTAGCACAGATACGCAGTATTTT. Protein sequence: CASGLGTSGSTDTQYF.

Only one count was recorded for this clone. The chain links TRBV6-1 to TRBJ1-6; D is unclear. V lost 6 bases, J lost 0 bases, and 3 bases lay in between. The CDR3 totals 13 residues. Germline CDR1 MNHNS, CDR2 SASEGT. CDR3 sequence reads: CASRASYNSPLHF. For the CDR3, the DNA is TGTGCCAGCAGAGCCTCCTATAATTCACCCCTCCACTTT.

The V call is TRBV19, the J call TRBJ2-5; the D gene is possibly TRBD2 (6 bases). The germline gives CDR1 LNHDA, CDR2 SQIVND (reference sequence). Trimming took off 3 bases at V and 3 bases at J, with 11 bases between the two ends. The CDR3 spans 14 residues. The CDR3 loop reads CASSIPGEKETQYF. The CDR3 coding sequence is TGTGCCAGTAGTATTCCGGGGGAGAAAGAGACCCAGTACTTC.

The chain links TRBV5-4 to TRBJ2-5, with TRBD1 identical over 8 bases. Germline CDR1 reads SGHNT; CDR2 reads YYREEE (reference sequence). V lost 0 bases to trimming and J lost 2 bases; unmatched junction nucleotides: 3. The length of the CDR3 is 15 residues. CDR3: CASSLGTGGQETQYF. The CDR3 DNA reads TGTGCCAGCAGCTTGGGCACAGGGGGGCAAGAGACCCAGTACTTC. Combining the CDR3 with reference TRBV5-4 and TRBJ2-5 gives the whole variable domain ETGVTQSPTHLIKTRGQQVTLRCSSQSGHNTVSWYQQALGQGPQFIFQYYREEENGRGNFPPRFSGLQFPNYSSELNVNALELDDSALYLCASSLGTGGQETQYFGPGTRLLVL.

The rearrangement links TRBV4-3 to TRBJ2-4, with TRBD1 matching over 8 bases. Trimming took 6 bases from V and 7 from J; bases not matched to a gene: 11. This CDR3 spans 15 amino acids. The germline gives CDR1 LGHNA, CDR2 YSLEER. This CDR3 reads CASRDGRGQRNIQYF. The CDR3 DNA reads as TGCGCCAGCAGGGACGGCAGGGGGCAAAGGAACATTCAGTACTTC.

The rearrangement uses TRBV5-1 and TRBJ1-2; the match to TRBD1 covers 9 bases. Germline V gives CDR1 SGHRS, CDR2 YFSETQ. Trimming took 2 bases from V and 1 from J; bases not matched to a gene: 3. The CDR3 extends over 15 amino acids. The CDR3 DNA follows: TGCGCCAGCAGCTTACTGACAGGGGGTAACTATGGCTACACCTTC. This gives the protein CASSLLTGGNYGYTF.

The CDR3 sequence: CASSSRSSGPDTQYF. The CDR3 region has the DNA TGTGCCAGCAGCTCTCGGTCCAGCGGTCCAGATACGCAGTATTTT. V is TRBV5-4 and J is TRBJ2-3; D might be TRBD2 (5 bases). Trimming left V 3 bases short and J 4 bases short, with 15 bases between. The CDR3 is 15 residues long. Germline V gives CDR1 SGHNT, CDR2 YYREEE (reference sequence). Complete variable domain (other parts from reference TRBV5-4 and TRBJ2-3): ETGVTQSPTHLIKTRGQQVTLRCSSQSGHNTVSWYQQALGQGPQFIFQYYREEENGRGNFPPRFSGLQFPNYSSELNVNALELDDSALYLCASSSRSSGPDTQYFGPGTRLTVL.

This clone showed up just a few times. The chain has TRBV11-3 and TRBJ2-5; TRBD2 might be the D (5 bases). Germline CDR1 SGHNT, CDR2 YENEEA. V lost 1 base and J lost 3, with 12 bases in between. This CDR3 is built from 15 residues. CDR3 amino acids: CASSLGLREKETQYF. Here the CDR3 DNA reads TGTGCCAGCAGCTTAGGACTAAGGGAGAAAGAGACCCAGTACTTC.